The 29 T cell receptor beta chains reported below all come from one sample, sequenced in a study of blood T cell repertoires in COVID-19 (TCRdb year 2020). Library preparation used the immunoSEQ multiplex PCR assay. TCRdb took this table from immuneACCESS and kept in-frame rearrangements with V and J called. Such tables lack part of the clones; where checked against another copy, unresolved V genes explain under half of the gap, and the rest is unexplained. The sample records 60,000 to 85,000 clones, roughly 79% of which are singletons. Clones ranked in the top ten supply about 6% of the sample. Sequencing was performed on peripheral blood. The receptor source for this set is a woman aged 55-69 years with acute or convalescent COVID-19.

In this sample, this clone turned up once. V is TRBV3-1 (or the pseudogene TRBV3-2) and J is TRBJ1-2; D is ambiguous. The germline CDR1 and CDR2 sequences are LGHDT and YNNKEL (reference sequence). The CDR3 is made up of 11 amino acids. V lost 4 bases, J lost 7 bases, and 7 bases lay in between. The CDR3 DNA reads TGTGCCAGCAGCCGCCGGGGTGGCTACACCTTC. This gives the protein CASSRRGGYTF.

In DNA, the CDR3 is TGTGCCAGCAGCCAAGGCGAACAGGGAGATATCTATGGCTACACCTTC. Its protein product is CASSQGEQGDIYGYTF. The chain uses TRBV4-2 and TRBJ1-2; possible D gene TRBD1, 6 bases. The CDR3 runs to 16 residues. The V gene lost 1 base and the J gene lost 4 bases, with 16 bases spanning the gap. Germline V gene data show CDR1 as LGHNA and CDR2 as YNFKEQ.

The chain links TRBV19 to TRBJ1-1, with 8 bases fitting TRBD1. The ends lost 10 bases at V and 3 bases at J; junction bases unmatched: 10. Germline-derived CDR1 and CDR2 are LNHDA and SQIVND (reference sequence). The CDR3 runs to 14 residues. CDR3 DNA: TGTGCCACCGCCCACACAGGGGGGCACACTGAAGCTTTCTTT. Translation gives CATAHTGGHTEAFF.

This clone was seen more than once but under ten times. The V and J genes are TRBV4-1 and TRBJ2-7, with 9 bases fitting TRBD2. In germline, CDR1 is MGHRA, CDR2 YSYEKL. Trimming took 6 bases from V and 2 from J; bases not matched to a gene: 5. The CDR3 is 14 amino acids. The CDR3 protein is CASRRLADTYEQYF. CDR3 DNA: TGCGCCAGCAGGAGACTAGCGGATACCTACGAGCAGTACTTC.

The chain is built from TRBV11-3 and TRBJ2-3; the D is unclear. CDR3 size: 15 residues. The V end lost 0 bases, the J end lost 6 bases, and 13 bases lay between the germline ends. Germline values: CDR1 SGHNT, CDR2 YENEEA. The CDR3 spells CASSLDRGVGDTQYF. DNA of the CDR3: TGTGCCAGCAGCTTAGATCGTGGAGTTGGTGATACGCAGTATTTT.

This clone has a handful of counts. DNA for the CDR3: TGTGCCAGCAGTGCGGGACTGACTAGCGGGGGGTCCTACGAGCAGTACTTC. This codes for CASSAGLTSGGSYEQYF. The chain joins TRBV6-1 to TRBJ2-7; 13 bases are a match to TRBD2. J gave up 1 base and V 4 bases, and 7 bases lay outside the gene matches. Germline CDR1 MNHNS, CDR2 SASEGT. The CDR3 is 17 amino acids.

The V call is TRBV5-1, the J call TRBJ1-1, with TRBD1 matching over 8 bases. There are 15 residues in the CDR3. The germline gives CDR1 SGHRS, CDR2 YFSETQ. V was pared by 3 bases and J by 2 bases, with 6 bases of the junction left unmatched. The DNA for the CDR3 is TGCGCCAGCAGCTCACAGGGACAGGCTAACACTGAAGCTTTCTTT. It yields the protein CASSSQGQANTEAFF.

The chain uses TRBV15 and TRBJ1-2; tentatively, D is TRBD1 (5 bases). In germline, CDR1 is LNHNV, CDR2 YYDKDF (reference sequence). V was shortened by 3 bases and J by 8 bases, with 16 bases between the two germline ends. This CDR3 contains 14 residues. The CDR3, as DNA: TGTGCCACCAGCAGTGGTAGGGGAAGGTACGGCTACACCTTC. It specifies CATSSGRGRYGYTF.

The J gene is TRBJ1-6, the V gene TRBV4-1, with D maybe TRBD1 (6 bases). The germline CDR1 and CDR2 sequences are MGHRA and YSYEKL. V dropped 4 bases and J dropped 3 bases, with 7 bases sitting between them. This CDR3 spans 14 amino acids. The DNA for the CDR3 is TGCGCCAGCAGCCGACAGGTCTATAATTCACCCCTCCACTTT. It specifies CASSRQVYNSPLHF.

CDR3 nucleotides: TGTGCCAGCAGCCAAGACGTCACAGACGGAGATACGCAGTATTTT. Translating it yields CASSQDVTDGDTQYF. The chain couples TRBV3-1 (or the pseudogene TRBV3-2) to TRBJ2-3; D call uncertain. Germline V lookup: CDR1 LGHDT, CDR2 YNNKEL (reference sequence). V was clipped by 0 bases and J by 5 bases, with 12 bases between them. CDR3 length: 15 amino acids.

The CDR3 DNA follows: TGTGCCAGCTCACCAACCGGGACAGGGGGAAAAACTGAAGCTTTCTTT. Protein product: CASSPTGTGGKTEAFF. J is TRBJ1-1 and V is TRBV18; TRBD1 matches at 11 bases. Germline lookup yields CDR1 KGHSH and CDR2 LQKENI. V lost 2 bases, J lost 5 bases, and 7 bases stayed unmatched. This CDR3 spans 16 amino acids.

The rearrangement uses TRBV27 and TRBJ2-5; the match to TRBD1 covers 11 bases. Germline CDR1 reads MNHEY; CDR2 reads SMNVEV (reference sequence). Germline trimming cut 4 bases from V and 1 base from J; bases unmatched to any gene: 2. CDR3 length: 15 amino acids. The CDR3 loop reads CASSSGTGGQETQYF. In DNA, the CDR3 is TGTGCCAGCAGTTCCGGGACAGGGGGCCAAGAGACCCAGTACTTC.

The table lists this clone with a count of one. The DNA of the CDR3 is TGTGCCAGCAGCCAATCGACAGGGTCAGAGACCCAGTACTTC. Translated: CASSQSTGSETQYF. This rearrangement joins TRBV5-4 to TRBJ2-5; 7 bases align to TRBD1. After removal of 4 bases from V and 4 bases from J, the junction contained 7 bases not matched to a gene. Germline V gene sequence: CDR1 SGHNT, CDR2 YYREEE (reference sequence). The length of the CDR3 is 14 residues.

This chain uses TRBV6-5 with TRBJ2-1; unclear D gene. The germline CDR1 and CDR2 sequences are MNHEY and SVGAGI. CDR3 length: 13 amino acids. V was cut by 0 bases and J by 7 bases, with 7 bases left in between. The CDR3 loop is CASSYSIENEQFF. The CDR3, as DNA: TGTGCCAGCAGTTACTCGATTGAGAATGAGCAGTTCTTC.

The V gene is TRBV6-1, the J gene TRBJ2-3, with a weak D call TRBD2 (5 bases). V was clipped by 0 bases and J by 5 bases, with 15 bases between them. The CDR3 totals 16 residues. The germline V gene encodes CDR1 MNHNS and CDR2 SASEGT. This CDR3 reads CASSEAVLGLEDTQYF. CDR3 nucleotides: TGTGCCAGCAGTGAAGCAGTACTAGGCCTCGAAGATACGCAGTATTTT.

This chain links TRBV2 with TRBJ2-1; no clear D. The V gene's germline CDR1 is SNHLY and CDR2 FYNNEI. V was trimmed by 6 bases and J by 4 bases, leaving 4 bases between them. The CDR3 is 11 residues long. This CDR3 reads CASRLYNEQFF. For the CDR3, the DNA is TGTGCCAGCAGACTTTACAATGAGCAGTTCTTC.

V and J are TRBV12-5 and TRBJ1-6, with TRBD1 identical over 8 bases. Germline loops: CDR1 LGHNT, CDR2 FRNRAP. Unmatched junction bases numbered 22, after V lost 9 bases and J lost 0 bases. The CDR3 spans 21 residues. CDR3: CASATTEDRVGSLSYNSPLHF. The CDR3, as DNA: TGTGCTAGCGCCACTACTGAGGACAGGGTAGGAAGCCTCTCCTATAATTCACCCCTCCACTTT.

The chain links TRBV12-3 or TRBV12-4 to TRBJ1-1; D is perhaps TRBD1 (5 bases). Between the trimmed V and J ends, which lost 6 bases and 5 bases, there was a span of 10 bases. The CDR3 is made up of 12 amino acids. This CDR3 is CASRPGGTEAFF. As DNA, the CDR3 is TGTGCCAGCAGGCCGGGGGGAACTGAAGCTTTCTTT.

The chain employs TRBV5-1 and TRBJ1-1; TRBD1 aligns across 8 bases. The germline gives CDR1 SGHRS, CDR2 YFSETQ. Trimming removed 4 bases from V and 4 bases from J; junction bases left unmatched: 3. The CDR3 sequence is 13 residues long. For the CDR3, the DNA is TGCGCCAGCAGCAGTCAGGGGGCCACTGAAGCTTTCTTT. It specifies CASSSQGATEAFF.

CDR3 bases: TGTGCCAGCAGCCCACCGGGACAGGGGAATGAAAAACTGTTTTTT. Amino acids: CASSPPGQGNEKLFF. The chain uses TRBV9 and TRBJ1-4; 10 bases line up with TRBD1. This CDR3 spans 15 amino acids. The V gene end was trimmed by 4 bases and the J gene end by 5 bases; junction bases not matched to a gene: 5. Germline-derived CDR1 and CDR2 are SGDLS and YYNGEE.

The gene calls are TRBV5-4 and TRBJ2-1; no clear D. CDR3 length: 13 amino acids. With 0 bases removed from V and 4 bases from J, the gap between germline ends came to 5 bases. CDR1 SGHNT and CDR2 YYREEE come from the germline V gene (reference sequence). The DNA for the CDR3 is TGTGCCAGCAGCTTGGCCCTATACAATGAGCAGTTCTTC. Translating it yields CASSLALYNEQFF.

J is TRBJ1-1 and V is TRBV6-5; D gene ambiguous. Trimming pared 5 bases from V and 0 bases from J, leaving 7 bases between. The CDR3 runs 13 residues. CDR1 and CDR2 from the germline V gene are MNHEY and SVGAGI. The CDR3 nucleotides read TGTGCCAGCAGTCAGATTATGAACACTGAAGCTTTCTTT. Its protein product is CASSQIMNTEAFF.

The V and J genes are TRBV29-1 and TRBJ1-5, with D perhaps matching TRBD1 (6 bases). The V end lost 4 bases, the J end lost 6 bases, and 10 bases lay between the germline ends. Germline V gives CDR1 SQVTM, CDR2 ANQGSEA. The CDR3 length is 12 residues. The CDR3 DNA reads as TGCAGCGTTGGCCAGGGGAGTCAGCCCCAGCATTTT. This sequence encodes CSVGQGSQPQHF.

Notes on this clone: The sample contains more than one DNA sequence encoding this CDR3. The chain couples TRBV5-1 to TRBJ1-1, with D perhaps TRBD1 (5 bases). Trimming removed 1 base at V and 1 base at J, with 8 bases between. CDR3 length: 14 amino acids. The germline V gene encodes CDR1 SGHRS and CDR2 YFSETQ. The CDR3, as DNA: TGCGCCAGCAGCTTGCAGGGAACGAACACTGAAGCTTTCTTT. Translated: CASSLQGTNTEAFF.

The chain combines TRBV12-5 with TRBJ2-7; TRBD1 matches at 9 bases. Looked up from germline, CDR1 is LGHNT and CDR2 is FRNRAP. This CDR3 region has 16 residues. Trimming took 5 bases from V and 5 from J; bases not matched to a gene: 13. In DNA form, the CDR3 reads TGTGCTAGTGGTCCTCCCCCCGGGACAGGGACGGACGAGCAGTACTTC. Amino acids: CASGPPPGTGTDEQYF.

The chain recombines TRBV10-2 with TRBJ1-2; TRBD1 is a possible D gene (5 bases). Germline-derived CDR1 and CDR2 are WSHSY and SAAADI. Deletions cut 4 bases from V and 6 bases from J, with 6 bases between. The CDR3 is made up of 11 amino acids. The chain's CDR3 is CASSAGNGYTF. DNA for the CDR3: TGCGCCAGCAGTGCAGGGAATGGCTACACCTTC.

This chain uses TRBV18 with TRBJ2-7, with 9 bases fitting TRBD1. The CDR3 contains 15 residues. V dropped 6 bases and J dropped 5; count of bases not matched to a gene: 11. CDR1 and CDR2 (germline): KGHSH, LQKENI. This chain's CDR3 is CASSLLGQGSHEQYF. The DNA for the CDR3 is TGTGCCAGCTCCCTACTAGGACAGGGGTCCCACGAGCAGTACTTC.

The chain is built from TRBV7-2 and TRBJ2-3, with a tentative D call TRBD1 (5 bases). Per germline, CDR1 SGHTA and CDR2 FQGNSA. The germline V and J ends were trimmed by 4 bases and 2 bases, with 13 bases remaining between them. This CDR3 has 15 residues. Here the CDR3 DNA reads TGTGCCAGCAGCTCAGGACAATCCCACACAGATACGCAGTATTTT. Encoded protein: CASSSGQSHTDTQYF. Together with reference TRBV7-2 and TRBJ2-3, the CDR3 gives the full variable domain: GAGVSQSPSNKVTEKGKDVELRCDPISGHTALYWYRQSLGQGLEFLIYFQGNSAPDKSGLPSDRFSAERTGGSVSTLTIQRTQQEDSAVYLCASSSGQSHTDTQYFGPGTRLTVL.

This chain links TRBV9 with TRBJ2-2, with TRBD1 identical over 8 bases. V dropped 3 bases and J dropped 6; count of bases not matched to a gene: 10. This CDR3 has 16 amino acids. From germline, CDR1 is SGDLS and CDR2 YYNGEE. CDR3 residues: CASSANRDRMAGELFF. The DNA of the CDR3 is TGTGCCAGCAGCGCCAACCGGGACAGGATGGCCGGGGAGCTGTTTTTT.